This record covers a single T cell receptor (beta chain). Seattle patients were enrolled during active infection and followed longitudinally. These data are taken from a study of blood T cell repertoires in COVID-19. In the study overall: COVID-19 samples from acute and convalescent phases originated in the United States, Italy and Spain. PBMCs, B-cell-depleted T cells, or T cells provided the cDNA or gDNA that made up the material.

As processed by the authors: Researchers report that nucleated cell counts were estimated from reference gene primer amplification. This table comes from immunoSEQ multiplex PCR, and its TCRdb copy is limited to in-frame clones, with some not included. That table is the source of V, J and clone size, and D and trimming were worked out from the DNA. Among about 230,000 clones, about nine tenths were seen once, and the ten largest hold roughly 10%. Germline V gene lookup returns CDR1 SEHNR and CDR2 FQNEAQ (reference sequence). V shed 3 bases and J 5 bases; nucleotides not matched to a gene: 1. The CDR3 covers 12 residues.

The origin of this receptor is a man aged 50-60 years with COVID-19, enrolled during active disease. Sequencing was carried out using peripheral blood. The chain carries TRBV7-9 and TRBJ2-7, with 7 bases matching TRBD1. CDR3 in amino acids: CASSFGQDEQYF. The CDR3 DNA reads TGTGCCAGCAGCTTCGGACAGGACGAGCAGTACTTC.